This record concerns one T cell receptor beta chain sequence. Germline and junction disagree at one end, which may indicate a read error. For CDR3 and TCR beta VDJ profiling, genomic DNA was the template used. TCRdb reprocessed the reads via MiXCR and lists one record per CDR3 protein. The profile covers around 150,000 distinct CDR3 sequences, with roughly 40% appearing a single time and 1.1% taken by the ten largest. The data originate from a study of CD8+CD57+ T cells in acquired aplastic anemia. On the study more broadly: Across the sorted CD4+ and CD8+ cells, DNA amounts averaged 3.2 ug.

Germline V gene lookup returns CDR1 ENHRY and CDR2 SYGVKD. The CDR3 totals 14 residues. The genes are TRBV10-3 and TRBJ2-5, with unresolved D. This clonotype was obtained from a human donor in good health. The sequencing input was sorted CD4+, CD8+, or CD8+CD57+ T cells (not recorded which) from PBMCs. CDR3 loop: CASSYNAEQETQYF. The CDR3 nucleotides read TGTGCCAGCAGTTACAACGCGGAACAAGAGACCCAGTACTTC.